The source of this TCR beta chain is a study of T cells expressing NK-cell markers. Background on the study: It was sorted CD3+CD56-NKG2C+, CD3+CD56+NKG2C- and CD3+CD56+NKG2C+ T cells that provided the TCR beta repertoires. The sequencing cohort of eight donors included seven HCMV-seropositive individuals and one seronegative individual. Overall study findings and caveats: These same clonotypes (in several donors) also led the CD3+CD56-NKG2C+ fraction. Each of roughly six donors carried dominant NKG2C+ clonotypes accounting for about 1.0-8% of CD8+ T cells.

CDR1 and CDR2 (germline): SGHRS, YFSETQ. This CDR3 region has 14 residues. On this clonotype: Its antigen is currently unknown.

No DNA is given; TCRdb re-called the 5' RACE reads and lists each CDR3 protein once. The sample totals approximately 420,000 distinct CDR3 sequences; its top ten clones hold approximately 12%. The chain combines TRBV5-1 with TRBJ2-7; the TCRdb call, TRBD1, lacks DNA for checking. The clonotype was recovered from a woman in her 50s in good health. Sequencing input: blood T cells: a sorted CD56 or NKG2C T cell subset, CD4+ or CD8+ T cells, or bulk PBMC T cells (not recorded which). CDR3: CASSLAGTAYEQYF.